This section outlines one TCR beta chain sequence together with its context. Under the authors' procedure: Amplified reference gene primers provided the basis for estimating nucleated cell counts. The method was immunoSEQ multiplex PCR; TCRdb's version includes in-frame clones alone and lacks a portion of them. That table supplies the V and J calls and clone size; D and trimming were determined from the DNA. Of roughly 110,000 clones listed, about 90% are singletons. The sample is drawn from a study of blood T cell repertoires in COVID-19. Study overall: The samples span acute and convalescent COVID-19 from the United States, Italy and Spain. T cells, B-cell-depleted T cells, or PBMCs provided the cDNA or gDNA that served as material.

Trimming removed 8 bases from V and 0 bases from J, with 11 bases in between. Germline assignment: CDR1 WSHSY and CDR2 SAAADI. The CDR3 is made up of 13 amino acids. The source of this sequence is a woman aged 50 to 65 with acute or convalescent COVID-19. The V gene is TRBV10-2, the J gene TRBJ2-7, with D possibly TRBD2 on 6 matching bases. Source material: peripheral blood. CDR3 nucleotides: TGCGCCAGCGCATTCGGGGGCTCCTACGAGCAGTACTTC. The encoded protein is CASAFGGSYEQYF.